Listed below are T cell receptor beta chains from one sample, sequenced in a study of T cells in Graves' hyperthyroidism and ophthalmopathy. TCRdb redid the calling of the multiplex PCR reads with MiXCR, one entry per CDR3 protein. Found here are more than 450,000 distinct CDR3 sequences, 12% to 15% of them singletons; the top ten hold approximately 15%. The sequencing sample was made of blood. All receptors derive from a woman in her thirties or forties with Graves' hyperthyroidism. CDR3s include the opening cysteine and the closing phenylalanine or tryptophan. Fields, in order: clone size, D gene, V gene, J gene, CDR3 DNA, CDR3 protein. A D gene is named only where the DNA matches it firmly. A clone size is listed for some rows: how often the clone was seen (once, few, many), or a class if it is expanded.

abundance: few
d_gene: TRBD1
v_gene: TRBV9
j_gene: TRBJ1-1
CDR3nt: TGTGCCAGCAGCGTTTCCGGGACAGGGTGGAACACTGAAGCTTTCTTT
CDR3aa: CASSVSGTGWNTEAFF

abundance: many
d_gene: .
v_gene: TRBV28
j_gene: TRBJ2-6
CDR3nt: TGTGCCAGCATCCCCCTCAACTCTGGGGCCAACGTCCTGACTTTC
CDR3aa: CASIPLNSGANVLTF

abundance: .
d_gene: .
v_gene: TRBV4-1
j_gene: TRBJ1-2
CDR3nt: TGCGCCAGCAGCCAGGCGGGGGTGCTCTATGGCTACACCTTC
CDR3aa: CASSQAGVLYGYTF

abundance: many
d_gene: .
v_gene: TRBV7-8
j_gene: TRBJ1-1
CDR3nt: TGTGCCAGCAGCTTTCTTAGTACGGACACTGAAGCTTTCTTT
CDR3aa: CASSFLSTDTEAFF

abundance: .
d_gene: .
v_gene: TRBV19
j_gene: TRBJ1-5
CDR3nt: TGTGCCACCACCCCGGGGGCGACAGTCCATCAGCCCCAGCATTTT
CDR3aa: CATTPGATVHQPQHF

abundance: few
d_gene: .
v_gene: TRBV29-1
j_gene: TRBJ2-1
CDR3nt: TGCAGCGTTGTAGGGTGGGACAATGAGCAGTTCTTC
CDR3aa: CSVVGWDNEQFF

abundance: many
d_gene: .
v_gene: TRBV20-1
j_gene: TRBJ2-1
CDR3nt: TGCAGTGCTAGGACGGGTAGCGCCACCCCCAGTGAGCAGTTCTTC
CDR3aa: CSARTGSATPSEQFF

abundance: few
d_gene: .
v_gene: TRBV5-1
j_gene: TRBJ1-1
CDR3nt: TGCGCCACCAAAAGGACTGAGAACACTGAAGCTTTCTTT
CDR3aa: CATKRTENTEAFF

abundance: few
d_gene: TRBD1
v_gene: TRBV7-3
j_gene: TRBJ2-2
CDR3nt: TGTGCCAGCAGCTCCTGGACAGGGGGCAGGACCGGGGAGCTGTTTTTT
CDR3aa: CASSSWTGGRTGELFF

abundance: many
d_gene: TRBD2
v_gene: TRBV30
j_gene: TRBJ2-1
CDR3nt: TGTGCCTGGAGTGTACTAGCGGGAGGGTCGGGTGAGCAGTTCTTC
CDR3aa: CAWSVLAGGSGEQFF

abundance: .
d_gene: .
v_gene: TRBV28
j_gene: TRBJ2-2
CDR3nt: TGTGCCAGCAGTTTATGGGGTTCCACCGGGGAGCTGTTTTTT
CDR3aa: CASSLWGSTGELFF

abundance: many
d_gene: .
v_gene: TRBV6-5
j_gene: TRBJ1-5
CDR3nt: TGTGCCAGCAGTTACTCGGGGAGTGGACGGGAGCCCCAGCATTTT
CDR3aa: CASSYSGSGREPQHF

abundance: many
d_gene: .
v_gene: TRBV5-1
j_gene: TRBJ2-5
CDR3nt: TGCGCCAGCAGCGCGGGCCGAAGGGAGACCCAGTACTTC
CDR3aa: CASSAGRRETQYF